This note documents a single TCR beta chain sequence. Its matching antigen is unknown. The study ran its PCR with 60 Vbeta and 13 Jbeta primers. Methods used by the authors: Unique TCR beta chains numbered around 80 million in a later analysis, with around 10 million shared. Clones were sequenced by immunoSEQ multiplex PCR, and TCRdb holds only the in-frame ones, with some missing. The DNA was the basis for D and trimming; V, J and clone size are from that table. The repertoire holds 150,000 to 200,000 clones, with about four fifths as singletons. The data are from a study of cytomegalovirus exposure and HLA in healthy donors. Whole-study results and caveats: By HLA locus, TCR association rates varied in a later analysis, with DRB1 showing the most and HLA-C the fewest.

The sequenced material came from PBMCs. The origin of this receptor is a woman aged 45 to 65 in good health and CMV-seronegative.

The CDR3 DNA reads TGTGCCAGCAGTTATCGCAGGGGGCCGAGCACTGAAGCTTTCTTT. It yields the protein CASSYRRGPSTEAFF. This chain connects TRBV6-5 to TRBJ1-1; 8 bases align to TRBD1. With V trimmed by 3 bases and J by 4 bases, 7 bases remained unmatched. Per the germline V gene, CDR1 is MNHEY and CDR2 is SVGAGI. CDR3 length: 15 residues.